This TCR beta chain was sequenced in a study of radiation and T cells in renal cell carcinoma. General study findings and limits: In blood, top tumor clones expanded by 2 weeks, shrinking by 4.

This sample's time point: baseline pretreatment blood. Treatment given: 15 Gy SBRT to primary tumor, nephrectomy 4 weeks later. Serial blood draws occurred at baseline and 2 and 4 weeks post-SBRT. This renal cell carcinoma was of the clear cell type. Sequenced by immunoSEQ multiplex PCR; TCRdb stores in-frame clones only, minus some. The table shows about 130,000 clones, with roughly 80% occurring only once. A note on this clone: Its antigen remains unknown.

The clonotype originates from a woman aged 55 to 70 with renal cell carcinoma. This specimen was blood, taken from a patient whose treatment included radiotherapy and nephrectomy.

CDR3 sequence reads: CASSSRGDTEAFF. The CDR3 DNA reads as TGTGCCAGCTCATCCCGGGGGGACACTGAAGCTTTCTTT. The V call is TRBV18, the J call TRBJ1-1; weak D call: TRBD1 (5 bases). Per the germline V gene, CDR1 is KGHSH and CDR2 is LQKENI. Trimming removed 5 bases at V and 3 bases at J, with 10 bases between. CDR3 size: 13 residues. The complete variable domain, with remaining parts taken from reference TRBV18 and TRBJ1-1, reads NAGVMQNPRHLVRRRGQEARLRCSPMKGHSHVYWYRQLPEEGLKFMVYLQKENIIDESGMPKERFSAEFPKEGPSILRIQQVVRGDSAAYFCASSSRGDTEAFFGQGTRLTVV.